Listed below are T cell receptor beta chains from one sample, sequenced in a study of T cells in localized non-small cell lung cancer. This table comes from immunoSEQ multiplex PCR, and its TCRdb copy is limited to in-frame clones, with some not included. The sample holds approximately 67,000 clones; roughly 86% are singletons and the top ten take roughly 14%. The specimen comprised peripheral blood, sampled before any cancer treatment. The origin of the receptors is a female donor at least 60 years old with stage I lung adenocarcinoma. The CDR3 runs from the conserved cysteine through the conserved F or W. A D gene is named only where the DNA matches it firmly. Clone size is given for some rows only: seen once, a few or many times, or a class if the clone is expanded.

D gene	V gene	clone size	J gene	CDR3 protein	CDR3 DNA
TRBD1	TRBV2	-	TRBJ1-2	CASRGDRGQGYTF	TGTGCCAGCAGGGGGGACAGGGGGCAAGGCTACACCTTC
-	TRBV19	-	TRBJ2-7	CASKPPGLNYEQYF	TGTGCCAGTAAACCCCCGGGACTTAACTACGAGCAGTACTTC
TRBD2	TRBV7-2	-	TRBJ2-3	CASSVAGVADTQYF	TGTGCCAGCAGCGTAGCGGGGGTGGCAGATACGCAGTATTTT
-	TRBV6-1	-	TRBJ1-2	CASSEGGLGYTF	TGTGCCAGCAGTGAAGGGGGCCTTGGCTACACCTTC
TRBD2	TRBV2	-	TRBJ2-1	CASRAGTSGYNEQFF	TGTGCCAGCAGGGCCGGGACTAGCGGGTACAATGAGCAGTTCTTC
TRBD2	TRBV18	-	TRBJ2-6	CASSPSGGNSGANVLTF	TGTGCCAGCTCTCCTAGCGGGGGAAACTCTGGGGCCAACGTCCTGACTTTC
-	TRBV18	-	TRBJ1-2	CASSWSQADYGYTF	TGTGCCAGCTCCTGGTCGCAGGCGGACTATGGCTACACCTTC
-	TRBV6-6	few	TRBJ1-1	CASSPSRPGNTEAFF	TGTGCCAGCAGCCCCTCCCGCCCGGGGAACACTGAAGCTTTCTTT
-	TRBV27	-	TRBJ2-6	CASSFRQAGSGANVLTF	TGTGCCAGCAGTTTCCGACAGGCCGGCTCTGGGGCCAACGTCCTGACTTTC
-	TRBV7-9	-	TRBJ2-3	CASSLLLGDTQYF	TGTGCCAGCAGTCTGCTCTTGGGAGATACGCAGTATTTT
-	TRBV6-1	-	TRBJ2-2	CASSERVLGPNTGELFF	TGTGCCAGCAGTGAAAGGGTGCTCGGCCCGAACACCGGGGAGCTGTTTTTT
TRBD1	TRBV5-4	-	TRBJ1-2	CASRSTEGQIYGYTF	TGTGCCAGCAGATCGACCGAGGGACAGATTTATGGCTACACCTTC
-	TRBV19	-	TRBJ1-2	CASSTTMGYGYTF	TGTGCCAGTAGTACGACCATGGGCTATGGCTACACCTTC
-	TRBV15	-	TRBJ1-2	CATSRGGELSGYTF	TGTGCCACCAGCAGAGGGGGGGAATTGAGTGGCTACACCTTC
-	TRBV30	-	TRBJ2-1	CAWSDRAVTSYNEQFF	TGTGCCTGGAGTGACAGGGCGGTAACCTCCTACAATGAGCAGTTCTTC
TRBD2	TRBV10-3	-	TRBJ2-2	CAIRGTSGGLGTGELFF	TGTGCCATCAGGGGGACTAGCGGGGGTCTTGGAACCGGGGAGCTGTTTTTT
TRBD1	TRBV7-3	-	TRBJ2-1	CASSSTGAPSSYNEQFF	TGTGCCAGCAGCTCAACAGGGGCGCCCAGCTCCTACAATGAGCAGTTCTTC
-	TRBV15	-	TRBJ1-2	CATSRDNTYGYTF	TGTGCCACCAGCAGAGATAACACGTATGGCTACACCTTC
TRBD1	TRBV5-6	-	TRBJ1-4	CASSSIQGASNEKLFF	TGTGCCAGCAGCTCGATACAGGGGGCGTCTAATGAAAAACTGTTTTTT
TRBD2	TRBV19	-	TRBJ2-1	CATQEAGGPLGYNEQFF	TGTGCCACCCAGGAAGCGGGAGGGCCCTTGGGTTACAATGAGCAGTTCTTC
-	TRBV9	-	TRBJ1-4	CASSPNFRDEKLFF	TGTGCCAGCAGCCCCAATTTTCGGGATGAAAAACTGTTTTTT
-	TRBV6-1	-	TRBJ1-5	CASSEGAGQPQHF	TGTGCCAGCAGTGAAGGGGCCGGTCAGCCCCAGCATTTT
-	TRBV10-1	-	TRBJ2-7	CASSVGVSYEQYF	TGCGCCAGCAGTGTCGGAGTAAGCTACGAGCAGTACTTC
-	TRBV27	-	TRBJ2-5	CASRFTLRQPLSLQETQYF	TGTGCCAGCAGATTCACCTTGCGACAGCCACTTTCCTTACAAGAGACCCAGTACTTC
-	TRBV5-1	-	TRBJ2-1	CASSLGTKYNEQFF	TGCGCCAGCAGCCTCGGGACGAAGTACAATGAGCAGTTCTTC
-	TRBV9	-	TRBJ1-1	CASSVGGDAWIGEAFF	TGTGCCAGCAGTGTAGGGGGGGACGCCTGGATTGGTGAAGCTTTCTTT
-	TRBV7-6	-	TRBJ2-3	CASSSSRENTQYF	TGTGCCAGCAGCTCCTCCAGGGAGAATACGCAGTATTTT
TRBD1	TRBV19	few	TRBJ1-6	CASRDRPFSPLHF	TGTGCCAGTAGGGACAGGCCATTTAGCCCCCTCCACTTT
-	TRBV5-1	few	TRBJ1-5	CASSPGGGDSNQPQHF	TGCGCCAGCAGCCCCGGGGGGGGAGATAGCAATCAGCCCCAGCATTTT
-	TRBV18	once	TRBJ1-2	CASSPSQGHYGYTF	TGTGCCAGCTCACCATCACAGGGACACTATGGCTACACCTTC
TRBD2	TRBV29-1	-	TRBJ2-1	CSVGASGGAREQFF	TGCAGCGTTGGTGCTAGCGGGGGGGCCAGGGAGCAGTTCTTC
TRBD1	TRBV9	once	TRBJ2-7	CASSSDRGGNEQYF	TGTGCCAGCAGCTCGGACAGGGGGGGCAACGAGCAGTACTTC